This T cell receptor beta chain appears in the sequencing data of a study of T cell responses to AZD1222 COVID-19 vaccine. The wider study: Pooling of second doses given at about 4 or about 12 weeks was done.

Trimming at V came to 3 bases and at J to 5 bases, leaving 2 bases not matched to a gene. The germline CDR1 and CDR2 sequences are SGHAT and FQDESV (reference sequence). The CDR3 runs 13 residues. Overall study results and limits: Seropositive AZD1222 recipients at baseline numbered only 5 to 7. Across spike, vaccine-associated CD4 TCRs were found, dominant at 160-218 and 743-854. Repertoire samples came only from after the peak T cell response.

Assay used: immunoSEQ multiplex PCR; TCRdb lists only in-frame clones, some missing. Of approximately 170,000 clones in the sample, over 75% were seen once. Note on this clone: Its antigen is still unknown.

This TCR came from an adult in good health. The genes are TRBV11-1 and TRBJ2-7; 9 bases are a match to TRBD1. This specimen consisted of peripheral blood, obtained on day 0 of AZD1222 vaccination. The CDR3 nucleotides are TGTGCCAGCAGCTTCCGGACAGGGGACGAGCAGTACGTC. Translation: CASSFRTGDEQYV.